Shown below are 6 T cell receptor beta chains from a single sample sequenced in a study of molecular identifiers for immune sequencing clone quantification. From the PCR reads, TCRdb called clonotypes with MiXCR, one entry per CDR3 protein. Among about 500,000 distinct CDR3 sequences, approximately 25% were seen once, and the ten largest hold roughly 0.77%. The specimen was naive CD8+ T cells from blood, with Jurkat cell RNA spiked in. As for subset: FACS-sorted CD8+CD4-CCR7+CD45RA+ naive T cells. The receptors here all came from a human donor in good health. Some libraries in this study had Jurkat cell RNA spiked in.

A remark on this clonotype: A read error may be the cause here, since a much bigger clone is one base away. V gene TRBV5-1 combines with J gene TRBJ2-5, with D possibly being TRBD1 (7 bases). Germline CDR1 reads SGHRS; CDR2 reads YFSETQ. This CDR3 contains 19 residues. Trimming took 3 bases from V and 2 from J, leaving 26 bases between them. The CDR3 DNA follows: TGCGCCAGCAGCTCTCCCCATGAATCCGCGGGACAGTTTCAAGAGACCCAGTACTTC. The encoded protein is CASSSPHESAGQFQETQYF.

The V and J genes are TRBV30 and TRBJ1-1; D may be TRBD1 (6 bases). V was pared by 5 bases and J by 4 bases, with 11 bases between. CDR1 GTSNPN and CDR2 SVGIG come from the germline V gene (reference sequence). The CDR3 totals 12 residues. This CDR3 is CAWWDNFTEAFF. Written as DNA, the CDR3 is TGTGCCTGGTGGGACAACTTCACTGAAGCTTTCTTT.

The rearrangement uses TRBV27 and TRBJ1-5; weak D call: TRBD1 (5 bases). V was shortened by 6 bases and J by 6 bases, with 15 bases between the two germline ends. The CDR3 sequence is 14 residues long. Germline CDR1 is MNHEY and CDR2 is SMNVEV (reference sequence). The DNA for the CDR3 is TGTGCCAGCAGGCCATCAGGGATTAGTCAGCCCCAGCATTTT. This codes for CASRPSGISQPQHF.

In this sample, this clonotype turned up a few times. This sequence joins TRBV19 and TRBJ1-5; 10 positions agree with TRBD1. The CDR3 is 17 residues long. The V and J ends lost 3 bases and 6 bases, in that order; junction bases with no gene match: 11. Germline CDR1 and CDR2: LNHDA and SQIVND (reference sequence). CDR3 amino acids: CASSMTGGGPIVQPQHF. As DNA, the CDR3 is TGTGCCAGTAGTATGACAGGGGGCGGCCCAATCGTTCAGCCCCAGCATTTT.

As concerns this clonotype: A much larger clone differs from this one at a single base, so this may be a read error. The J gene is TRBJ2-7, the V gene TRBV20-1; D remains ambiguous. The V gene's germline CDR1 is DFQATT and CDR2 SNEGSKA (reference sequence). The CDR3 is made up of 14 amino acids. Trimming took off 1 base at V and 0 bases at J, with 10 bases between the two ends. CDR3 loop: CSARAAGPSYEQYF. CDR3 nucleotide sequence: TGCAGTGCTAGAGCGGCCGGGCCCTCCTACGAGCAGTACTTC.

Concerning this clonotype itself: This clone may be a read error of a much larger clone one base away. This chain uses TRBV7-6 with TRBJ1-1; weak D call: TRBD1 (5 bases). Germline values: CDR1 SGHVS, CDR2 FNYEAQ. This CDR3 has 13 amino acids. The CDR3 bases are TGTGCCAGCAGCTTTAGGTTGGACACTGCAGCTTTCTTT. It is translated as CASSFRLDTAAFF.